This T cell receptor beta chain was identified in a study of OX40 agonist ivuxolimab in advanced cancers. Looking at the study overall: The patients received agonistic anti-OX40 (CD134) antibody ivuxolimab. Three individuals attained partial responses, comprising one hepatocellular carcinoma case and two cutaneous melanoma cases. The group had a mean age of 60 years, ranged from about 20 to 90, and was roughly 83% male.

Trimming took 5 bases from V and 4 from J, leaving 24 bases between them. Germline-derived CDR1 and CDR2 are SGHNT and YYREEE (reference sequence). The length of the CDR3 is 17 residues. Method: immunoSEQ multiplex PCR; TCRdb's copy keeps in-frame clones and lacks some. The sample shows fewer than 55,000 clones, approximately 79% of them seen only once. Baseline, cycle 4 day 1, and cycle 7 day 1 were the blood sampling points. The chain recombines TRBV5-4 with TRBJ2-5; possibly TRBD1 or TRBD2 for D (5 bases each). The clonotype comes from an adult with an advanced solid tumor such as melanoma, head and neck, liver or kidney cancer. Source: CD4+ or CD8+ T cells sorted from blood, taken in a trial of the OX40 agonist ivuxolimab. CDR3 region: CASSPGTTSYGRETQYF. CDR3 nucleotide sequence: TGTGCCAGCAGTCCCGGGACCACAAGTTATGGACGAGAGACCCAGTACTTC.